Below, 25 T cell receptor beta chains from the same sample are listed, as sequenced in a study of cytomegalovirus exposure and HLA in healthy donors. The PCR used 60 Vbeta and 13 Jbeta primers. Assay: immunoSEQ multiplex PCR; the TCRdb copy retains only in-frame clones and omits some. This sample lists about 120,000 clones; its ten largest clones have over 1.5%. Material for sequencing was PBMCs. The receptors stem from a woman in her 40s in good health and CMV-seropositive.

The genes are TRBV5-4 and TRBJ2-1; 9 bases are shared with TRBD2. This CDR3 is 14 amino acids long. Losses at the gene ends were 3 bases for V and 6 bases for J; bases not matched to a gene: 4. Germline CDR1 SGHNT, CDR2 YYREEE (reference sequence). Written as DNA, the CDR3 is TGTGCCAGCAGCTCAGCGGGAGGAGGCAATGAGCAGTTCTTC. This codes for CASSSAGGGNEQFF.

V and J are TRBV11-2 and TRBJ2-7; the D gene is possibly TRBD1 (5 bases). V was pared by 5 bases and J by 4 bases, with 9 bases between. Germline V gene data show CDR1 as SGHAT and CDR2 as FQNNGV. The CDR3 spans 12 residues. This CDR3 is CASSVQVYEQYF. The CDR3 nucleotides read TGTGCCAGCAGCGTACAGGTTTACGAGCAGTACTTC. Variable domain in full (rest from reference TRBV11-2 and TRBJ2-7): EAGVAQSPRYKIIEKRQSVAFWCNPISGHATLYWYQQILGQGPKLLIQFQNNGVVDDSQLPKDRFSAERLKGVDSTLKIQPAKLEDSAVYLCASSVQVYEQYFGPGTRLTVT.

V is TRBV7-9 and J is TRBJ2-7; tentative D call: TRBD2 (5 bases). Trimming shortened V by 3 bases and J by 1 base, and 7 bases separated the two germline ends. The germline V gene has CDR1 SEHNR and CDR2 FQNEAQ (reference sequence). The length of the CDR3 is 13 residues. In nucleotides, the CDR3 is TGTGCCAGCAGCTTTCGAGGGTCCTACGAGCAGTACTTC. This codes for CASSFRGSYEQYF.

CDR3 amino acids: CASSLMTPGGTDTQYF. DNA of the CDR3: TGTGCCAGCAGCTTAATGACCCCCGGGGGCACAGATACGCAGTATTTT. The chain recombines TRBV7-2 with TRBJ2-3, with D possibly matching TRBD2 (5 bases). CDR1 SGHTA and CDR2 FQGNSA come from the germline V gene. V lost 2 bases and J lost 1, with 13 bases in between. The CDR3 covers 16 residues.

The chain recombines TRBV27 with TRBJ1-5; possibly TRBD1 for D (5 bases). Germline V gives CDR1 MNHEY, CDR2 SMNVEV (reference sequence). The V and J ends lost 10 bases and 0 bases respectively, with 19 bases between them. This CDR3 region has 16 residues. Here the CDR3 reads CATRRGSTDSNQPQHF. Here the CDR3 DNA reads TGTGCCACCCGGAGGGGCTCTACCGATAGCAATCAGCCCCAGCATTTT.

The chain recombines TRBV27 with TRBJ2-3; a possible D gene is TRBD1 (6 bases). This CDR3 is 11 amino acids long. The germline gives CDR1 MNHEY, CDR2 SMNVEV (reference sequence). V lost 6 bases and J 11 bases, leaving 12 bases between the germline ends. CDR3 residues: CASRGTSGQYF. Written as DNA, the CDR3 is TGTGCCAGCAGGGGGACATCCGGGCAGTATTTT.

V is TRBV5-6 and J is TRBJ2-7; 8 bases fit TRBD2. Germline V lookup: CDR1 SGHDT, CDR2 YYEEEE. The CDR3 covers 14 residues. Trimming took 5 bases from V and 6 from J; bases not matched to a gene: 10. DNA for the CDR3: TGTGCCAGCAGGAGAGCGGGAGAGATTGGCGAGCAGTACTTC. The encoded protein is CASRRAGEIGEQYF.

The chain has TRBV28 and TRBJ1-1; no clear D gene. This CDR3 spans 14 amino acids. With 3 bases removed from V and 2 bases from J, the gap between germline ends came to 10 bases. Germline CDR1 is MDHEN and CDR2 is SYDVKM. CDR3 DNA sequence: TGTGCCAGCAGTTTGGCAGGTGGCAACACTGAAGCTTTCTTT. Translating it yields CASSLAGGNTEAFF.

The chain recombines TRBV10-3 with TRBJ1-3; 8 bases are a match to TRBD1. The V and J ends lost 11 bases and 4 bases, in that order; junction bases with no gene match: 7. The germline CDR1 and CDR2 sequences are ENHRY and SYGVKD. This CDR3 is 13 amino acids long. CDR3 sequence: CAGSTGAGNTIYF. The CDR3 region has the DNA TGTGCCGGATCGACAGGGGCGGGAAACACCATATATTTT.

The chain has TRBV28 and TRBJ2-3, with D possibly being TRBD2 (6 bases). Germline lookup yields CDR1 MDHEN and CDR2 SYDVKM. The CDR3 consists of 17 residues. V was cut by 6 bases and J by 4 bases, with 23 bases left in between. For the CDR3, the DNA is TGTGCCAGCAGCTTCCTCCGGGACGGGAGTGTGTCAGATACGCAGTATTTT. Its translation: CASSFLRDGSVSDTQYF.

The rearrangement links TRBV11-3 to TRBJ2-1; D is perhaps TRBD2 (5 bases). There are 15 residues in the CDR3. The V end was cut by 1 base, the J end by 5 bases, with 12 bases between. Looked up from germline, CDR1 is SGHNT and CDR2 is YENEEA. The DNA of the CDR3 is TGTGCCAGCAGCTTAGGGCTCGCGGGCGACAATGAGCAGTTCTTC. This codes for CASSLGLAGDNEQFF.

The DNA of the CDR3 is TGTGCCAGCAGCTTAGGTCCGACTAGCGGGAGGAGCTCCTACAATGAGCAGTTCTTC. It is translated as CASSLGPTSGRSSYNEQFF. The chain carries TRBV7-2 and TRBJ2-1; 13 bases are shared with TRBD2. V was pared by 1 base and J by 0 bases, with 6 bases of the junction left unmatched. The V gene's germline CDR1 is SGHTA and CDR2 FQGNSA. CDR3 size: 19 residues.

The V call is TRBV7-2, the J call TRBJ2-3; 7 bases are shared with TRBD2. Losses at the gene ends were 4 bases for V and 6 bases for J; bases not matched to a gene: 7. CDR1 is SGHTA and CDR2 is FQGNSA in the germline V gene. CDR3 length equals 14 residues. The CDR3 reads CASSYRRERDTQYF. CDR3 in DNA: TGTGCCAGCAGCTACCGGCGGGAGCGTGATACGCAGTATTTT.

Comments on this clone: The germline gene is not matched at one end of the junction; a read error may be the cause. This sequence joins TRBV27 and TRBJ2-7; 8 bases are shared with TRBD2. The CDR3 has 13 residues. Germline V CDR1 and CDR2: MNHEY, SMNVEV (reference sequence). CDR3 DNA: TGCTCCCTACCGGGACTAGATTTCTACGAGCAGTACTTC. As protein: CSLPGLDFYEQYF.

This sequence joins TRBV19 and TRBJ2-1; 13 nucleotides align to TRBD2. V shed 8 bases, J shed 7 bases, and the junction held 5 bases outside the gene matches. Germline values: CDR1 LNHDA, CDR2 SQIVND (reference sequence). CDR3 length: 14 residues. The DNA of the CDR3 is TGTGCCAGTGGATCGACTAGCGGGAGGAATGAGCAGTTCTTC. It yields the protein CASGSTSGRNEQFF.

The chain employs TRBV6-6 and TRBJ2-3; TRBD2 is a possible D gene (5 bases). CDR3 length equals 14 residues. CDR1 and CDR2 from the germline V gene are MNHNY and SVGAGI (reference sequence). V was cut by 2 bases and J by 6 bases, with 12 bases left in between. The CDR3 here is CASSYGGNGDTQYF. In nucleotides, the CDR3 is TGTGCCAGCAGTTACGGAGGTAACGGGGATACGCAGTATTTT.

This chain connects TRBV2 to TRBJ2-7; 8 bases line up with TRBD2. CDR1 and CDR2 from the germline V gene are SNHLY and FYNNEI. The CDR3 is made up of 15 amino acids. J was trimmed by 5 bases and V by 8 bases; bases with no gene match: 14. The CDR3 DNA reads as TGTGCCAGCGGGGGAGGCCAGCGGGAGTTCCACGAGCAGTACTTC. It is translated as CASGGGQREFHEQYF.

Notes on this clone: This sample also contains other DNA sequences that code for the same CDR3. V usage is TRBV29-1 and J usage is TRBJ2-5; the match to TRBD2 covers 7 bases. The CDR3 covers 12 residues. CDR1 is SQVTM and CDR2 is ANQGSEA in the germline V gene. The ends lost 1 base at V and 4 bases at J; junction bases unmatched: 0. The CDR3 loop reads CSVEGGGETQYF. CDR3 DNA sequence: TGCAGCGTTGAAGGGGGGGGAGAGACCCAGTACTTC.

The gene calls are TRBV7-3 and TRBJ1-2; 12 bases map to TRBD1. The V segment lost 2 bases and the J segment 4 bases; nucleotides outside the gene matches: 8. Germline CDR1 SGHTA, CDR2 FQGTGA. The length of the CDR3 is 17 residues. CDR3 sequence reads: CASSLAPGTGGTYGYTF. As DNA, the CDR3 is TGTGCCAGCAGCTTAGCACCCGGGACAGGGGGCACCTATGGCTACACCTTC. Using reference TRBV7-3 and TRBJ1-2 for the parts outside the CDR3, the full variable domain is GAGVSQTPSNKVTEKGKYVELRCDPISGHTALYWYRQSLGQGPEFLIYFQGTGAADDSGLPNDRFFAVRPEGSVSTLKIQRTERGDSAVYLCASSLAPGTGGTYGYTFGSGTRLTVV.

CDR3: CASSSGTSGSYEQYF. As DNA, the CDR3 is TGTGCCAGCAGCTCCGGGACTAGCGGTTCCTACGAGCAGTACTTC. The J gene is TRBJ2-5, the V gene TRBV5-6; 11 bases align to TRBD2. The last part of the DNA fits TRBJ2-7 better; the J call may be wrong. The CDR3 length is 15 residues. The V gene's germline CDR1 is SGHDT and CDR2 YYEEEE.

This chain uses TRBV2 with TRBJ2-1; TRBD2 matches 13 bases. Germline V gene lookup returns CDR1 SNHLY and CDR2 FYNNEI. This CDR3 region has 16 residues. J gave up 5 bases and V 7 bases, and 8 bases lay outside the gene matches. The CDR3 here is CASTLIGTSGNNEQFF. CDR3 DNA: TGTGCCAGCACCCTCATCGGGACTAGCGGGAACAATGAGCAGTTCTTC. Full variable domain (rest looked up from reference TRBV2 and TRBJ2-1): EPEVTQTPSHQVTQMGQEVILRCVPISNHLYFYWYRQILGQKVEFLVSFYNNEISEKSEIFDDQFSVERPDGSNFTLKIRSTKLEDSAMYFCASTLIGTSGNNEQFFGPGTRLTVL.

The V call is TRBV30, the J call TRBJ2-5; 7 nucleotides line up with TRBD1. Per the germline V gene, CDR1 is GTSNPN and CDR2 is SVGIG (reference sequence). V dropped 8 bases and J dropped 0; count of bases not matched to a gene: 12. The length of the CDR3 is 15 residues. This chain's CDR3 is CALKGAVMNQETQYF. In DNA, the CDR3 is TGTGCCCTCAAGGGGGCGGTAATGAACCAAGAGACCCAGTACTTC.

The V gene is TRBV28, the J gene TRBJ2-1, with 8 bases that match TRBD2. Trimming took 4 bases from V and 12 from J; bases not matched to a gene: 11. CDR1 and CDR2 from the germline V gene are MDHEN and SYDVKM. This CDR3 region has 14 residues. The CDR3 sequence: CASSSSALAGSQFF. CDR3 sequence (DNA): TGTGCCAGCAGTTCCTCTGCGCTAGCGGGCTCGCAGTTCTTC.

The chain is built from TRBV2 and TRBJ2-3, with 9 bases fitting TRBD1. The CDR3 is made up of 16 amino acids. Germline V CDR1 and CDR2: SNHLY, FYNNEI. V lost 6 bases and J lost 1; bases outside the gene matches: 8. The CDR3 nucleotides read TGTGCCAGCAGGGAACCCCGGGACAGGGGCACAGATACGCAGTATTTT. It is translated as CASREPRDRGTDTQYF.

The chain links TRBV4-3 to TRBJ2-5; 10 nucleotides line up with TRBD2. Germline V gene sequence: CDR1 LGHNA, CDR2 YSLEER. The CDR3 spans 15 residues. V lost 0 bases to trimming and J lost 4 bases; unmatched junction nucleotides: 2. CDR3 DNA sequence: TGCGCCAGCAGCCAAGAGTCTAGCGGGAGAGAGACCCAGTACTTC. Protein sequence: CASSQESSGRETQYF.